Each of the 27 T cell receptor beta chains below was sequenced from the same sample in a study of vaccination effects on CD4 cells after COVID-19. Repertoires were generated with immunoSEQ multiplex PCR, while TCRdb's copy carries only in-frame clones and drops some. Of 11,000 to 15,000 clones listed, 60% to 85% were seen once; the top ten hold under 30%. These TCRs' antigens remain unknown. Prior to sequencing, the ViraFEST assay stimulated PBMC with viral peptide pools, which expanded the antigen-specific CD4+ T cells. Isolating CD4+ T cells followed less than 12 days of culture. A PCR test confirmed that the person had SARS-CoV-2 infection between March and December 2020. Participants each got two BNT162b2 or mRNA-1273 vaccine doses. The sequencing used CD4+ T cells from PBMCs cultured with HCoV-NL63 spike peptides, collected after COVID-19 vaccination. The receptors here all came from a human donor who had a prior SARS-CoV-2 infection.

The J gene is TRBJ1-3, the V gene TRBV6-5; D is perhaps TRBD1 (5 bases). Germline CDR1 is MNHEY and CDR2 is SVGAGI. The V end was cut by 6 bases, the J end by 0 bases, with 12 bases between. The CDR3 extends over 15 amino acids. The CDR3 sequence: CASSPWGGSGNTIYF. DNA for the CDR3: TGTGCCAGCAGCCCCTGGGGGGGCTCTGGAAACACCATATATTTT.

In its sample, this clone was seen a few times. This rearrangement joins TRBV6-6 to TRBJ1-2, with TRBD1 matching over 12 bases. The ends lost 5 bases at V and 4 bases at J; junction bases unmatched: 2. The CDR3 sequence is 14 residues long. Germline CDR1 is MNHNY and CDR2 is SVGAGI (reference sequence). The CDR3 sequence: CASSTGQGAYGYTF. DNA of the CDR3: TGTGCCAGCAGTACGGGACAGGGGGCCTATGGCTACACCTTC.

The genes are TRBV28 and TRBJ2-3; weak D call: TRBD1 (5 bases). The CDR3 sequence is 14 residues long. V was cut by 5 bases and J by 0 bases, with 9 bases left in between. The germline CDR1 and CDR2 sequences are MDHEN and SYDVKM. The CDR3 coding sequence is TGTGCCAGCAGTCAGGGCCCTAGCACAGATACGCAGTATTTT. It yields the protein CASSQGPSTDTQYF.

The chain carries TRBV5-1 and TRBJ2-5; D is possibly TRBD1 (6 bases). Trimming pared 0 bases from V and 5 bases from J, leaving 14 bases between. This CDR3 contains 15 residues. Germline V gene sequence: CDR1 SGHRS, CDR2 YFSETQ. The CDR3 loop is CASSLVFGQGETQYF. The CDR3 coding sequence is TGCGCCAGCAGCTTGGTTTTCGGGCAGGGGGAGACCCAGTACTTC. The full variable domain, with the rest looked up from reference TRBV5-1 and TRBJ2-5, is KAGVTQTPRYLIKTRGQQVTLSCSPISGHRSVSWYQQTPGQGLQFLFEYFSETQRNKGNFPGRFSGRQFSNSRSEMNVSTLELGDSALYLCASSLVFGQGETQYFGPGTRLLVL.

The gene calls are TRBV4-2 and TRBJ2-5; TRBD2 matches 11 bases. CDR1 is LGHNA, CDR2 YNFKEQ, per germline. The CDR3 has 17 amino acids. V gave up 0 bases and J gave up 4 bases; unmatched junction bases: 7. DNA of the CDR3: TGTGCCAGCAGCCAAGATCCAATAGCGGGAGGGGGAGAGACCCAGTACTTC. Its translation: CASSQDPIAGGGETQYF.

The CDR3, as DNA: TGTGCCAGTAGTATAGATCACGGGGGGGCGACCCAGTACTTC. As protein: CASSIDHGGATQYF. The gene calls are TRBV19 and TRBJ2-5; 8 bases agree with TRBD2. Germline assignment: CDR1 LNHDA and CDR2 SQIVND (reference sequence). The CDR3 has 14 residues. The trim removed 0 bases at V and 7 bases at J, leaving 4 bases unmatched. The whole variable domain, filled in from reference TRBV19 and TRBJ2-5, reads DGGITQSPKYLFRKEGQNVTLSCEQNLNHDAMYWYRQDPGQGLRLIYYSQIVNDFQKGDIAEGYSVSREKKESFPLTVTSAQKNPTAFYLCASSIDHGGATQYFGPGTRLLVL.

V is TRBV5-1 and J is TRBJ2-3, with D hard to call. The CDR3 length is 12 residues. The V end lost 0 bases, the J end lost 3 bases, and 2 bases lay between the germline ends. The germline gives CDR1 SGHRS, CDR2 YFSETQ. The chain's CDR3 is CASSLVTDTQYF. The DNA of the CDR3 is TGCGCCAGCAGCTTGGTGACAGATACGCAGTATTTT.

This clone was observed a few times. The CDR3 bases are TGTGCCAGCAGCGCGGGACAGGGGTTCGCTGAAGCTTTCTTT. This encodes CASSAGQGFAEAFF. This chain connects TRBV2 to TRBJ1-1, with 10 bases identical to TRBD1. Germline V CDR1 and CDR2: SNHLY, FYNNEI. The CDR3 extends over 14 amino acids. V was clipped by 6 bases and J by 6 bases; unmatched bases: 7.

The table lists this clone with a few counts. The chain uses TRBV9 and TRBJ2-4; the D gene is possibly TRBD2 (6 bases). CDR3 length: 15 amino acids. CDR1 is SGDLS and CDR2 is YYNGEE in the germline V gene. With 3 bases removed from V and 1 base from J, the gap between germline ends came to 11 bases. DNA for the CDR3: TGTGCCAGCAGCGGAGACCGGGGGGCCAAAAACATTCAGTACTTC. Encoded protein: CASSGDRGAKNIQYF. The full variable domain, rest sourced from reference TRBV9 and TRBJ2-4, is DSGVTQTPKHLITATGQRVTLRCSPRSGDLSVYWYQQSLDQGLQFLIQYYNGEERAKGNILERFSAQQFPDLHSELNLSSLELGDSALYFCASSGDRGAKNIQYFGAGTRLSVL.

The rearrangement links TRBV11-2 to TRBJ2-2; 9 nucleotides agree with TRBD1. Germline lookup yields CDR1 SGHAT and CDR2 FQNNGV. The CDR3 is 16 amino acids. After removal of 5 bases from V and 6 bases from J, the junction contained 10 bases not matched to a gene. This CDR3 is CASSLRTGDWAGELFF. The CDR3 coding sequence is TGTGCCAGCAGCCTAAGGACAGGGGATTGGGCCGGGGAGCTGTTTTTT.

The rearrangement joins TRBV19 to TRBJ2-5, with 8 bases fitting TRBD1. The junction had 10 bases not matched to a gene; V was cut back by 5 bases and J by 5 bases. Germline CDR1 reads LNHDA; CDR2 reads SQIVND (reference sequence). The CDR3 is made up of 15 amino acids. CDR3 nucleotide sequence: TGTGCCAGTAGTGCGGGGACAGGAGGGGCTGAGACCCAGTACTTC. Amino acid sequence: CASSAGTGGAETQYF.

V usage is TRBV7-9 and J usage is TRBJ2-1, with D perhaps given as TRBD1 or TRBD2 (5 bases each). V gave up 3 bases and J gave up 9 bases, with 18 bases separating them. The CDR3 runs 15 residues. Germline loops: CDR1 SEHNR, CDR2 FQNEAQ (reference sequence). The CDR3 coding sequence is TGTGCCAGCAGCTTGACAGCCGCCTCTGGGGGTGAGCAGTTCTTC. Translation gives CASSLTAASGGEQFF.

The chain has TRBV5-1 and TRBJ2-5; TRBD1 is a possible D gene (7 bases). Trimming took 6 bases from V and 2 from J, leaving 14 bases between them. The CDR3 has 14 residues. Germline CDR1 and CDR2: SGHRS and YFSETQ. The CDR3 here is CASTVTGTQETQYF. CDR3 nucleotides: TGCGCCAGCACTGTGACAGGGACTCAAGAGACCCAGTACTTC.

J is TRBJ1-2 and V is TRBV5-6; 9 nucleotides align to TRBD1. CDR3 length: 13 residues. CDR1 is SGHDT, CDR2 YYEEEE, per germline. The V and J ends lost 4 bases and 6 bases, in that order; junction bases with no gene match: 4. The CDR3 DNA reads as TGTGCCAGCAGCCGGACAGGGGAGCATGGCTACACCTTC. Protein: CASSRTGEHGYTF.

The rearrangement joins TRBV11-3 to TRBJ2-2; D uncertain. V lost 4 bases, J lost 9 bases, and 18 bases lay in between. The CDR3 totals 15 residues. Germline V gives CDR1 SGHNT, CDR2 YENEEA. CDR3 sequence: CASSSGRPSTRELFF. Here the CDR3 DNA reads TGTGCCAGCAGCTCCGGACGCCCTTCGACCAGGGAGCTGTTTTTT.

The CDR3 DNA sequence: TGTGCCTGGACTAGGGCAGGGCGAAACAATGGCTACACCTTC. Translating it yields CAWTRAGRNNGYTF. The chain couples TRBV30 to TRBJ1-2; a possible D gene is TRBD1 (5 bases). The CDR3 runs 14 residues. Deletions cut 4 bases from V and 6 bases from J, with 18 bases between. Germline values: CDR1 GTSNPN, CDR2 SVGIG (reference sequence).

The CDR3 sequence: CASSQPGQAVSEQYF. CDR3 nucleotides: TGTGCCAGCAGCCAACCGGGACAGGCCGTAAGCGAGCAGTACTTC. This rearrangement joins TRBV14 to TRBJ2-7, with 8 bases identical to TRBD1. J gave up 6 bases and V 2 bases, and 9 bases lay outside the gene matches. This CDR3 is 15 amino acids long. Germline lookup yields CDR1 SGHDN and CDR2 FVKESK.

The sample holds a few counts of this clone. The chain uses TRBV6-5 and TRBJ1-2; D is ambiguous. With 8 bases removed from V and 4 bases from J, the gap between germline ends came to 14 bases. The CDR3 has 13 amino acids. Germline-derived CDR1 and CDR2 are MNHEY and SVGAGI. For the CDR3, the DNA is TGTGCCAGCTTAGGGTGGCGCGGCTATGGCTACACCTTC. Residues: CASLGWRGYGYTF.

V gene TRBV6-4 combines with J gene TRBJ2-7; TRBD2 agrees at 7 bases. J lost 3 bases, V lost 6 bases, and 14 bases had no gene match. The CDR3 is made up of 16 amino acids. The V gene's germline CDR1 is MRHNA and CDR2 SNTAGT. The CDR3 protein is CASRGRLWRGIYEQYF. The CDR3, as DNA: TGTGCCAGCAGGGGACGTCTTTGGCGGGGGATCTACGAGCAGTACTTC.

This clone appeared a single time. This chain joins TRBV9 and TRBJ1-1, with D uncertain. Germline values: CDR1 SGDLS, CDR2 YYNGEE. This CDR3 comprises 15 residues. V was clipped by 5 bases and J by 0 bases, with 14 bases between them. In DNA form, the CDR3 reads TGTGCCAGCAGTATCGATGGGCAACTGAACACTGAAGCTTTCTTT. Its protein product is CASSIDGQLNTEAFF.

The V gene is TRBV2, the J gene TRBJ2-1; the match to TRBD1 covers 9 bases. The CDR3 consists of 14 residues. Losses at the gene ends were 7 bases for V and 6 bases for J; bases not matched to a gene: 7. The germline gives CDR1 SNHLY, CDR2 FYNNEI. The CDR3: CASTRDRAANEQFF. As DNA, the CDR3 is TGTGCCAGCACCCGGGACAGGGCGGCCAATGAGCAGTTCTTC.

The CDR3, as DNA: TGTGCCAGCAGTACCTCTTGGGGGAGCGGTGAGCAGTTCTTC. Amino acid sequence: CASSTSWGSGEQFF. This rearrangement joins TRBV6-5 to TRBJ2-1; D might be TRBD1 or TRBD2, each matching 5 bases. The V and J ends lost 5 bases and 9 bases respectively, with 17 bases between them. The germline V gene encodes CDR1 MNHEY and CDR2 SVGAGI. The CDR3 sequence is 14 residues long.

This chain connects TRBV29-1 to TRBJ1-2; D not resolved. Germline V gene lookup returns CDR1 SQVTM and CDR2 ANQGSEA. The CDR3 covers 14 residues. Trimming left V 2 bases short and J 8 bases short, with 18 bases between. DNA for the CDR3: TGCAGCGTTGAACGGGAGCGGGGTGAGGGCGGCTACACCTTC. It is translated as CSVERERGEGGYTF.

This clone counts as medium-sized (0.01 to 0.1%). The chain carries TRBV4-3 and TRBJ1-5; no clear D. V was cut by 0 bases and J by 0 bases, with 6 bases left in between. The CDR3 is made up of 15 amino acids. The germline V gene encodes CDR1 LGHNA and CDR2 YSLEER. The CDR3 loop is CASSQELISNQPQHF. The CDR3 region has the DNA TGCGCCAGCAGCCAAGAGCTAATTAGCAATCAGCCCCAGCATTTT.

The chain's CDR3 is CASSGLAGGPGEQFF. The CDR3 nucleotides are TGCGCCAGCAGCGGTCTAGCGGGAGGGCCGGGTGAGCAGTTCTTC. This chain links TRBV5-1 with TRBJ2-1; 12 nucleotides match TRBD2. CDR1 and CDR2 (germline): SGHRS, YFSETQ. V lost 4 bases and J lost 9; bases outside the gene matches: 8. The length of the CDR3 is 15 residues.

With regard to this clone: Other DNA sequences of this sample code for an identical CDR3. The chain employs TRBV28 and TRBJ2-7, with D maybe TRBD1 (6 bases). The CDR3 extends over 12 amino acids. Germline V gives CDR1 MDHEN, CDR2 SYDVKM. V dropped 6 bases and J dropped 6 bases, with 12 bases sitting between them. This CDR3 is CASRETGTEQYF. The CDR3 region has the DNA TGTGCCAGCAGGGAGACAGGAACCGAGCAGTACTTC.

The genes are TRBV3-1 (or the pseudogene TRBV3-2) and TRBJ1-3, with D possibly being TRBD1 (6 bases). The CDR3 covers 17 residues. Germline lookup yields CDR1 LGHDT and CDR2 YNNKEL (reference sequence). The germline V and J ends were trimmed by 0 bases and 0 bases, with 12 bases remaining between them. This CDR3 reads CASSQDPTGFSGNTIYF. In nucleotides, the CDR3 is TGTGCCAGCAGCCAAGATCCGACAGGTTTCTCTGGAAACACCATATATTTT.